These 17 T cell receptor beta chains originate from one sample sequenced in a study of blood T cells in healthy people across ages. Primers used in a second PCR of roughly 6 to 11 cycles were a sample-barcoded 5' primer and a J-beta primer mix. TCRdb re-called the 5' RACE reads with MiXCR, one entry per CDR3 protein. The repertoire holds about 590,000 distinct CDR3 sequences, with approximately 30% as singletons. Sequenced sample: blood. The origin of the receptors is a woman older than 75 in good health.

This clonotype was counted many times. J is TRBJ2-7 and V is TRBV15, with D possibly matching TRBD1 (7 bases). V was cut by 4 bases and J by 5 bases, with 15 bases left in between. This CDR3 has 14 amino acids. Per the germline V gene, CDR1 is LNHNV and CDR2 is YYDKDF (reference sequence). The CDR3 is CATSKGDREDEQYF. For the CDR3, the DNA is TGTGCCACCAGCAAGGGCGACAGGGAGGACGAGCAGTACTTC.

The V call is TRBV7-2, the J call TRBJ2-3; 8 bases match TRBD2. Germline-derived CDR1 and CDR2 are SGHTA and FQGNSA. The CDR3 contains 16 residues. V gave up 1 base and J gave up 4 bases; unmatched junction bases: 7. CDR3 residues: CASSLGAGARADTQYF. DNA for the CDR3: TGTGCCAGCAGCTTAGGAGCGGGGGCGCGCGCAGATACGCAGTATTTT.

This clonotype was detected many times. This sequence joins TRBV14 and TRBJ2-1; 9 bases match TRBD1. V was clipped by 6 bases and J by 0 bases; unmatched bases: 6. The germline V gene has CDR1 SGHDN and CDR2 FVKESK. This CDR3 contains 16 residues. CDR3 sequence: CASRLDRGSSYNEQFF. CDR3 DNA: TGTGCCAGCAGACTCGACAGGGGGAGCTCCTACAATGAGCAGTTCTTC. Drawing the rest from reference TRBV14 and TRBJ2-1, the complete variable domain is EAGVTQFPSHSVIEKGQTVTLRCDPISGHDNLYWYRRVMGKEIKFLLHFVKESKQDESGMPNNRFLAERTGGTYSTLKVQPAELEDSGVYFCASRLDRGSSYNEQFFGPGTRLTVL.

This sequence joins TRBV6-1 and TRBJ2-5; 9 nucleotides align to TRBD1. Losses at the gene ends were 6 bases for V and 2 bases for J; bases not matched to a gene: 10. Germline assignment: CDR1 MNHNS and CDR2 SASEGT. The CDR3 is 16 amino acids. The CDR3 nucleotides are TGTGCCAGCAGCGCCCGGACAGGGGCAGTACAAGAGACCCAGTACTTC. Encoded protein: CASSARTGAVQETQYF.

This clonotype was observed at least ten times. The rearrangement uses TRBV20-1 and TRBJ2-7; unclear D gene. Trimming pared 5 bases from V and 3 bases from J, leaving 5 bases between. Germline-derived CDR1 and CDR2 are DFQATT and SNEGSKA (reference sequence). The CDR3 is 10 residues long. This chain's CDR3 is CSAHSYEQYF. As DNA, the CDR3 is TGCAGTGCTCACAGCTACGAGCAGTACTTC.

This clonotype was counted between two and nine times. This chain uses TRBV18 with TRBJ2-2, with no clear D. This CDR3 has 16 residues. The V and J ends lost 0 bases and 2 bases respectively, with 10 bases between them. Germline V gene lookup returns CDR1 KGHSH and CDR2 LQKENI. This chain's CDR3 is CASSPPVSLNTGELFF. As DNA, the CDR3 is TGTGCCAGCTCACCACCGGTCAGCCTAAACACCGGGGAGCTGTTTTTT. Drawing the rest from reference TRBV18 and TRBJ2-2, the complete variable domain is NAGVMQNPRHLVRRRGQEARLRCSPMKGHSHVYWYRQLPEEGLKFMVYLQKENIIDESGMPKERFSAEFPKEGPSILRIQQVVRGDSAAYFCASSPPVSLNTGELFFGEGSRLTVL.

The table lists this clonotype with many counts. The V call is TRBV9, the J call TRBJ1-2, with 8 bases lining up with TRBD1. From germline, CDR1 is SGDLS and CDR2 YYNGEE. V shed 4 bases, J shed 0 bases, and the junction held 11 bases outside the gene matches. The CDR3 is made up of 17 amino acids. The CDR3 here is CASSPPVGQETNYGYTF. The CDR3 coding sequence is TGTGCCAGCAGCCCTCCCGTGGGACAGGAAACTAACTATGGCTACACCTTC.

This clonotype was counted at least ten times. This chain links TRBV7-9 with TRBJ2-5; the D call may be TRBD1 or TRBD2 (5 bases each). The V end was cut by 6 bases, the J end by 9 bases, with 23 bases between. In germline, CDR1 is SEHNR, CDR2 FQNEAQ (reference sequence). This CDR3 comprises 15 residues. CDR3 in amino acids: CASSPPRGSTVAQYF. The CDR3 DNA reads as TGTGCCAGCAGTCCCCCGAGGGGCTCGACGGTGGCCCAGTACTTC.

For this clonotype: With a much larger clone just one base away, this may be a read error. This chain connects TRBV7-2 to TRBJ1-4; a possible D gene is TRBD1 (5 bases). The germline V and J ends were trimmed by 4 bases and 6 bases, with 12 bases remaining between them. CDR1 and CDR2 (germline): SGHTA, FQGNSA. The CDR3 runs to 14 residues. CDR3 amino acids: CASSWDPADEKLFF. In nucleotides, the CDR3 is TGTGCCAGCAGCTGGGACCCGGCGGATGAAAAACTGTTTTTT.

The gene calls are TRBV19 and TRBJ1-5; D might be TRBD1 (6 bases). Trimming took off 10 bases at V and 2 bases at J, with 15 bases between the two ends. Germline loops: CDR1 LNHDA, CDR2 SQIVND (reference sequence). The CDR3 totals 14 residues. CDR3 sequence: CATQGQTRNQPQHF. The CDR3 DNA reads TGTGCCACTCAAGGACAGACTCGCAATCAGCCCCAGCATTTT.

This clonotype has just a few counts. A much larger clone sits a single nucleotide away, making a read error possible. This rearrangement joins TRBV6-5 to TRBJ1-6; 10 bases match TRBD1. This CDR3 region has 16 residues. The germline CDR1 and CDR2 sequences are MNHEY and SVGAGI. The CDR3, as DNA: TGTGCCAGCAGTTACCGGGACAGGGGCGGGAATTCACCCCCCCACTTT. This gives the protein CASSYRDRGGNSPPHF.

This clonotype was seen at least ten times. The gene calls are TRBV7-2 and TRBJ2-3; 10 nucleotides agree with TRBD1. Looked up from germline, CDR1 is SGHTA and CDR2 is FQGNSA. After removal of 5 bases from V and 3 bases from J, the junction contained 8 bases not matched to a gene. There are 16 residues in the CDR3. The CDR3 here is CASSPRQGARTDTQYF. CDR3 DNA sequence: TGTGCCAGCAGCCCCCGACAGGGGGCGAGGACAGATACGCAGTATTTT.

This clonotype was found a few times. An end of the junction does not agree with germline; a read error may underlie this. The V gene is TRBV6-6, the J gene TRBJ1-4; 9 bases are shared with TRBD1. The CDR3 loop spans 15 amino acids. CDR1 and CDR2 from the germline V gene are MNHNY and SVGAGI (reference sequence). CDR3 DNA: TGTGCCAGCAGTTACTCAAAGGACAGGGGTGAAAAACGGTTTTTT. Translating it yields CASSYSKDRGEKRFF.

This clonotype has a single count. A clone one base away is much larger, so this may be a read error. The V gene is TRBV29-1, the J gene TRBJ1-5; possible D gene TRBD1, 5 bases. The V gene's germline CDR1 is SQVTM and CDR2 ANQGSEA. This CDR3 is 13 amino acids long. The V end lost 8 bases, the J end lost 2 bases, and 13 bases lay between the germline ends. The CDR3 loop is CSIQGSGNQPQHF. The DNA of the CDR3 is TGCAGCATTCAGGGCTCGGGCAATCAGCCCCAGCATTTT.

This clonotype came up many times. The rearrangement links TRBV6-5 to TRBJ1-1, with 10 bases fitting TRBD1. With 4 bases clipped from V and 4 bases from J, the junction kept 3 bases outside the gene matches. Germline V gives CDR1 MNHEY, CDR2 SVGAGI. The CDR3 totals 14 residues. The CDR3 protein is CASSWTGGGTEAFF. DNA for the CDR3: TGTGCCAGCAGTTGGACAGGGGGAGGCACTGAAGCTTTCTTT.

Regarding this clonotype: A much larger clonotype is one base distant, so this may be a read error. This chain's CDR3 is CSASGWDSLPSTDTQYF. The CDR3 nucleotides are TGCAGTGCTAGTGGGTGGGACAGCCTTCCTAGCACAGATACGCAGTATTTT. This chain uses TRBV20-1 with TRBJ2-3; 7 bases match TRBD1. There are 17 residues in the CDR3. V lost 3 bases, J lost 0 bases, and 12 bases stayed unmatched. CDR1 and CDR2 (germline): DFQATT, SNEGSKA (reference sequence).

A note on this clonotype: This may stem from a read error, because a much larger clone lies one nucleotide away. The chain uses TRBV9 and TRBJ2-2, with 7 nucleotides matching TRBD1. Germline V gene data show CDR1 as SGDLS and CDR2 as YYNGEE. This CDR3 has 13 amino acids. The chain's CDR3 is CASTQGDAGERFF. The DNA for the CDR3 is TGTGCCAGCACCCAGGGGGACGCCGGGGAGCGGTTTTTT.